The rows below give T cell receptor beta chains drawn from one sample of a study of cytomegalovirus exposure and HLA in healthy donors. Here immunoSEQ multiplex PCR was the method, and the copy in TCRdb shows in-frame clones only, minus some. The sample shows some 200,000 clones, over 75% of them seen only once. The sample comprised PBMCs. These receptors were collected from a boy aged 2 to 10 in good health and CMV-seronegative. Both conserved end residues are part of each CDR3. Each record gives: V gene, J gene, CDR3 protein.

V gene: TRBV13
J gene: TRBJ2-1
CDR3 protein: CASSPGLASNEQFF

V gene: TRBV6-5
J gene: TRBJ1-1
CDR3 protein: CASSYSIRAGRTEAFF

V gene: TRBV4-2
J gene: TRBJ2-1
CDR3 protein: CASSRDGGGESNEQFF

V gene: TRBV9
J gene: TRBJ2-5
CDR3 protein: CASSVRGQPETQYF

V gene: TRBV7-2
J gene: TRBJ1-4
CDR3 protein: CASSVVTGEKLFF

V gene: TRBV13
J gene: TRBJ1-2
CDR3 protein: CASSSPGQGSGYTF

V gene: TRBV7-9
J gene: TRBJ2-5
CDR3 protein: CASSLASWFQGNWETQYF

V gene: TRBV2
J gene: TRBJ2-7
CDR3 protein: CASGGTSGSYEQYF

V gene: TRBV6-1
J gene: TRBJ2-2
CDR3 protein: CASSGWLAGNTGELFF

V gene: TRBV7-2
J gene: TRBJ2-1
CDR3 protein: CASRSYRGGSYNEQFF

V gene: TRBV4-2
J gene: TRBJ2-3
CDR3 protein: CASSLRSGGDPWTDTQYF

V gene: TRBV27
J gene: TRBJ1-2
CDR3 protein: CASSPGQGQRGGYTF

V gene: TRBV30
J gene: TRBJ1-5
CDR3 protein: CAWSRGQGFSEPQHF

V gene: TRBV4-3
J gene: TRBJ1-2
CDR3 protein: CASSQDLEENYGYTF

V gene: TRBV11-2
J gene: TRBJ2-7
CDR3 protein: CASSFRDRNYEQYF

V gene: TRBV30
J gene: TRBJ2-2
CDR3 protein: CAWSKDSSSGELFF

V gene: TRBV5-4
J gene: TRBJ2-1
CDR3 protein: CASSLGASGGAYNEQFF

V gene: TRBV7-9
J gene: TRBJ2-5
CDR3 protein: CSSSLAVVAGGPETQYF

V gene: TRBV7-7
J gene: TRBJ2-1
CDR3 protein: CASSPTSSVDEQFF

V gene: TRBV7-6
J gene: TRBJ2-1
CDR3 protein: CASSSGGSRNEQFF

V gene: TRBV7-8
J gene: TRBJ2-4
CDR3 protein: CASSLDPTGERGGLDIQYF

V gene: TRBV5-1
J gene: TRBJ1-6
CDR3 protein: CASRPDRQPPLHF

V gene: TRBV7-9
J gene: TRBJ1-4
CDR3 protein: CASSLGQGLAAEKLFF

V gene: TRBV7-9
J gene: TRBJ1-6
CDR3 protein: CASSPGQGNSPLHF

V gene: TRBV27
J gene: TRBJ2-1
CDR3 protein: CASSLQGPYNEQFF

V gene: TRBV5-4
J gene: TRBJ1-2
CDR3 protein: CASSLDGTPNYGYTF

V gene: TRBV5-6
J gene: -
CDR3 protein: CASRGTGYGNYEQYF

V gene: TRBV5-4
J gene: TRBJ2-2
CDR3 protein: CASSLGQTGELFF

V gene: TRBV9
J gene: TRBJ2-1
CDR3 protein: CASSVSGEQFF

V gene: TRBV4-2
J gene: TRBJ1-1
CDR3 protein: CASSQSYQGATEAFF

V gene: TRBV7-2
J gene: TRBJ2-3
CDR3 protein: CASSLRGRGTDTQYF

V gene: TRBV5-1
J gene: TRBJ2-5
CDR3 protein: CASSLGGRETQYF

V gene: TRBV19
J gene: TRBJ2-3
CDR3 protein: CASSYTSGGMGDTQYF

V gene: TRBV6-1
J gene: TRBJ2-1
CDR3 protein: CASTGGKISYNEQFF

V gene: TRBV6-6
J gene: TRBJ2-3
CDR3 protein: CASSAGGGDTQYF

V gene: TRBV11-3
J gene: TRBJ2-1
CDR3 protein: CASSFSSASYNEQFF

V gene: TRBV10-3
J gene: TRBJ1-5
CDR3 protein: CAITLRAGAVWAQHF

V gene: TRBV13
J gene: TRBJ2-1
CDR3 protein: CASSGRLAGADNEQFF

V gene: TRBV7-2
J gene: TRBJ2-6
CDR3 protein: CASSLGRGLTGANVLTF

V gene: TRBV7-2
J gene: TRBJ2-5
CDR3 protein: CASSFSNLRETQYF

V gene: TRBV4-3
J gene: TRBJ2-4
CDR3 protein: CASSLGNRDVDKNIQYF

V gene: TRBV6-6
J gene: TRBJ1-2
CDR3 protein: CASRLSTGSYGYTF

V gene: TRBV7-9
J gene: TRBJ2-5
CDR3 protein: CATISGETQYF

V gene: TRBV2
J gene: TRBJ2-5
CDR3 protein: CASSLETQYF

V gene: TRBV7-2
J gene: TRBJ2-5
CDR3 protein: CATQSNFPETQYF

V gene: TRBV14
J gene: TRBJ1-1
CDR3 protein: CASSRLSGTGPWNTEAFF

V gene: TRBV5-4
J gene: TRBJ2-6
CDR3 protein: CASSRRGSGANVLTF

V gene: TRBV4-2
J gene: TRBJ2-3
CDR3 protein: CASSQDVDDTQYF

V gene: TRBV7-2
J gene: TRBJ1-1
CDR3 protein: CASSLHMNTEAFF

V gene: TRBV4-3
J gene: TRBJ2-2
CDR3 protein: CASSQDPGAYANTGELFF

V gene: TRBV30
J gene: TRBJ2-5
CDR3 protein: CAWKPPFRGRETQYF

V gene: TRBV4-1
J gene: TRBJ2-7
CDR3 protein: CASSRLHRVDFYEQYF

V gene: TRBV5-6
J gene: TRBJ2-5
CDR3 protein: CASSLVGGETQYF

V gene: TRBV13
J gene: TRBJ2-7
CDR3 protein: CASSSDEDKRGAPYEQYF

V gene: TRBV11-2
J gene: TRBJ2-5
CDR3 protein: CASLTYQGKGETQYF

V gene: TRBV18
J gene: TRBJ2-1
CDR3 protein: CASSARDRVYNEQFF

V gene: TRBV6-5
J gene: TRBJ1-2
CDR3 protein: CASSWGTGRGDGYTF

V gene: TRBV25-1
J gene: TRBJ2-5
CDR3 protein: CASSEYIPETQYF

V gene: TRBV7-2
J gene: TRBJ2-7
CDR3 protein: CASRDSGGPYEQYF

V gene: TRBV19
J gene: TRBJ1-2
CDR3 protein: CASSSGNYGYTF